This TCR beta chain was found in a study of blood T cell repertoires in COVID-19 (dated by TCRdb to 2018 to 2021). About the full investigation: Samples covering the acute and convalescent phases of COVID-19 were provided by collaborators in the United States, Italy and Spain. Nearly every sample came with metadata listing a de-identified subject ID, COVID-19 status, age in years and sex. The repertoires were made available in a free public database intended to serve as a resource for research on the immune response to SARS-CoV-2. Samples came from the ongoing ImmuneRACE study (first 160 participants) plus 1,254 subjects from 6 global collaborators. Deeply sampled blood TCRbeta repertoires from subjects exposed to, actively infected with, or recovered from COVID-19 were included in the dataset. The material from the prospective study consisted of cDNA or gDNA derived from T cells, B-cell-depleted T cells, or PBMCs. Where available, HLA class I and class II types were taken from metadata supplied by the sample provider and were not determined by assay-based typing.

The germline V gene sets CDR1 to KGHDR and CDR2 to SFDVKD. The CDR3 numbers 14 residues from cysteine through phenylalanine. Only CDR3 DNA is held: 42 bases, read in frame from base 1. V is pared back by 4 bases and J by 8 bases, with 16 bases lying between the germline termini. TCRbeta CDR3 regions were amplified from genomic DNA using the immunoSEQ Assay, a bias-controlled multiplex PCR. The paper's processing steps were these. The number of nucleated cells in each sample was estimated from the amplification of reference gene primers within the assay. To quantify the absolute abundance of each unique TCRbeta CDR3 rearrangement, sequence reads were collapsed and filtered. For each sample, productive Simpson clonality was calculated by taking the square root of Simpson's diversity index across productive rearrangements. The immuneACCESS repertoire file appears here via TCRdb, limited to in-frame rearrangements. These files lack a portion of the clones; in checked studies, under half of the deficit traces to unresolved V genes, and the cause of the others is not known. D and trimming come from the DNA, and the V and J calls and clone size come from that table. This sample lists 55,000 to 65,000 clones; 80% to 90% were detected once. The top ten hold approximately 5.6% of the sample.

Worth noting for this clone: The antigen it binds to is not known. No much larger clone is present one base from it, and per-base qualities are unavailable.

Beyond this particular receptor, the publication reports: The quantity of clinical and demographic metadata differed by source and by participant and was supplied without curation.

The collaborating institutions used their own protocols to collect whole blood in K2EDTA tubes. For TCRbeta analysis, collaborators shipped samples as frozen whole blood, isolated PBMCs, or DNA extracted from either of those sample types. The origin of this receptor is an older woman with acute or convalescent COVID-19. Sequencing used peripheral blood. The chain uses TRBV24-1 and TRBJ1-1, with the D gene call left open. The encoded CDR3 is CATSDLLVAKEAFF. The DNA is TGTGCCACCAGTGACCTGCTCGTAGCTAAGGAAGCTTTCTTT.